This paragraph covers one T cell receptor beta chain sequence. Its cognate antigen has yet to be identified. No base qualities exist here, and no much larger clone lies one base off it. This specimen comes from a study of blood T cell repertoires in COVID-19 (dated by TCRdb to the early 2020s). Background on the whole study: Samples from collaborators originated in the United States, Italy and Spain and spanned both the acute and convalescent phases of COVID-19. The material from the prospective study consisted of cDNA or gDNA derived from T cells, B-cell-depleted T cells, or PBMCs. Subjects who had been exposed to COVID-19, were actively infected with it, or had recovered from it provided the deeply sampled blood TCRbeta repertoires that made up the dataset. The repertoires were released in a freely available public database intended as a resource for research on the immune response to SARS-CoV-2. The samples were drawn from two sources: the first 160 participants of the ongoing ImmuneRACE study, and 1,200 or so subjects contributed by 6 global collaborators. Sample metadata almost always included a de-identified subject ID, COVID-19 status, age in years and sex. Where HLA class I and class II types were available, the types were taken from metadata supplied by the sample provider, not from assay-based typing. Points the paper makes about the study in general: The quantity of clinical and demographic metadata differed by source and by participant and was supplied without curation.

The immunoSEQ Assay, a bias-controlled multiplex PCR, was used to amplify TCRbeta CDR3 regions from genomic DNA. The paper's processing steps were these. Nucleated cell counts per sample were estimated from amplification of reference gene primers within the assay. To quantify the absolute abundance of each unique TCRbeta CDR3 rearrangement, sequence reads were collapsed and filtered. For each sample, productive Simpson clonality was calculated as the square root of Simpson's diversity index across productive rearrangements. The immuneACCESS repertoire file appears here via TCRdb, limited to in-frame rearrangements. These files lack a portion of the clones; in checked studies, under half of the deficit traces to unresolved V genes, and the cause of the others is not known. V, J and clone size reflect that table, while D and trimming were determined from the DNA. This sample holds 250,000 to 350,000 clones; 70% to 90% were observed only once. The ten largest make up around 8% of the sample.

Another Seattle source contributed samples from volunteer blood donors who had recovered from COVID-19. Each collaborating institution followed its own protocols to collect whole blood in K2EDTA tubes. For TCRbeta analysis, collaborators shipped samples in one of three forms: frozen whole blood, isolated PBMCs, or DNA extracted from either of those sample types. This TCR came from a woman between 45 and 60 years old who had recovered from COVID-19. Sample: peripheral blood.

The DNA sequence is TGCAGCGTTCCGCGGGGAATCTATGGCTACACCTTC. Protein translation: CSVPRGIYGYTF. This chain is built from TRBV29-1 and TRBJ1-2, with no reliable assignment of the D segment. V loses 5 bases of germline sequence and J loses 4 bases, and the interval between the two ends is 11 bases. From the germline V gene, CDR1 is SQVTM and CDR2 is ANQGSEA. The CDR3 goes from the cysteine to the phenylalanine over 12 residues. The sequence is cut down to CDR3 DNA, 36 bases in frame from base 1.